This T cell receptor beta chain came from a study of cytomegalovirus exposure and HLA in healthy donors. Points from the study as a whole: Diagnosis of cytomegalovirus status made by the classifier reportedly showed high specificity and sensitivity. In a later analysis, HLA-associated beta chains showed higher expansion and lower generation probabilities than comparable chains.

Only a few counts were recorded for this clone. The antigen is not known. Researchers ran the PCR with 60 Vbeta and 13 Jbeta primers. The table came from immunoSEQ multiplex PCR; TCRdb's copy has only in-frame clones and leaves some out. The sample includes fewer than 200,000 clones, 60% to 80% of them seen just once. The clonotype comes from a man aged 35-49 years in good health and CMV-seropositive. Sequenced: PBMCs.

CDR3 sequence: CASRLAGGPNIQYF. CDR3 sequence (DNA): TGTGCCAGCAGACTAGCGGGAGGGCCGAACATTCAGTACTTC. The chain has TRBV27 and TRBJ2-4; 13 bases are a match to TRBD2. The CDR3 covers 14 residues. In germline, CDR1 is MNHEY, CDR2 SMNVEV (reference sequence). V trimming: 6 bases; J trimming: 7 bases; junction bases outside the gene matches: 3.